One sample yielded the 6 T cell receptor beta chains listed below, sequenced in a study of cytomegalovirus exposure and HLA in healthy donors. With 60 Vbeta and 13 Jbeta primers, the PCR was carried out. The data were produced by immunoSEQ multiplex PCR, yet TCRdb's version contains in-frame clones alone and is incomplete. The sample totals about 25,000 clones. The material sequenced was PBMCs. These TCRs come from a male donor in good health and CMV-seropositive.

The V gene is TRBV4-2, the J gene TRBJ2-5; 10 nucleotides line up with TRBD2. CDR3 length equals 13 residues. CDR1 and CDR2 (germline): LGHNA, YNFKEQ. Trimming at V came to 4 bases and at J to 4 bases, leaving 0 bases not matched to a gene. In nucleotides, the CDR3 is TGTGCCAGCAGCCGACTAGCGGGAGAGACCCAGTACTTC. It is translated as CASSRLAGETQYF.

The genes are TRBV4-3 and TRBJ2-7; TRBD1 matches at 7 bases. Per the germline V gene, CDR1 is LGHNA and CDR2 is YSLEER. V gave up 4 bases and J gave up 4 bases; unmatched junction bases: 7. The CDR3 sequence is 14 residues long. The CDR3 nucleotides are TGCGCCAGCAGCCCGACCCACAGGGGTTACGAGCAGTACTTC. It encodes CASSPTHRGYEQYF.

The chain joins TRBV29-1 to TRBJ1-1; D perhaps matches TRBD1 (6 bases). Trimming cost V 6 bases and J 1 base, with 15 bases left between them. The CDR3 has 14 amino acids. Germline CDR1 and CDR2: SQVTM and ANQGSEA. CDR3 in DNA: TGCAGCGTCATACTAATGACAGGGAACACTGAAGCTTTCTTT. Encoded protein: CSVILMTGNTEAFF.

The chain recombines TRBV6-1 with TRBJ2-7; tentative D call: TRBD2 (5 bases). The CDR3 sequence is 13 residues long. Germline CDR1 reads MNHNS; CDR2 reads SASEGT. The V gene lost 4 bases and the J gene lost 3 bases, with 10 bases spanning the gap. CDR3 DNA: TGTGCCAGCAGTGGAGGCGAGGGCTACGAGCAGTACTTC. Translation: CASSGGEGYEQYF.

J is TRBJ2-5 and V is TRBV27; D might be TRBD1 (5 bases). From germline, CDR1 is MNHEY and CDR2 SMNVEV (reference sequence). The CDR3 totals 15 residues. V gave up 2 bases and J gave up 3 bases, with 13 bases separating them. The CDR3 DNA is TGTGCCAGCAGTTTAGGCGTGGGGCAGAAAGAGACCCAGTACTTC. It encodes CASSLGVGQKETQYF.

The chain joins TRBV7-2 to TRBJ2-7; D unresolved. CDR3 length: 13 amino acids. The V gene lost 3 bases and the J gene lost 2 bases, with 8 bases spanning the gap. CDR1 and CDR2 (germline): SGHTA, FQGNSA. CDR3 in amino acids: CASSFQSAYEQYF. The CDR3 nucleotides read TGTGCCAGCAGCTTTCAGAGCGCCTACGAGCAGTACTTC.